Following are 27 T cell receptor beta chains from one sample sequenced in a study of shared clonotypes between healthy human individuals. Data came from immunoSEQ multiplex PCR; TCRdb stores just in-frame clones and leaves some out. The table lists about 2,200,000 clones, about 93% of them singletons. CD45RO-negative, CCR7-selected cells formed the naive CD8 fraction, which excluded terminally differentiated effector memory CD45RA+ cells. Sequencing was done on a sample of naive CD8+ T cells from PBMCs. These receptors were collected from a man between 18 and 29 years old in good health. Some clones in this sample may be carry-over from other donors' samples.

The V gene is TRBV28, the J gene TRBJ1-1; maybe TRBD1 (6 bases). Germline V gives CDR1 MDHEN, CDR2 SYDVKM. The CDR3 is 15 amino acids. Trimming took off 4 bases at V and 5 bases at J, with 17 bases between the two ends. CDR3 loop: CASSSARGARTEAFF. The CDR3 nucleotides are TGTGCCAGCAGTTCTGCCCGGGGGGCGAGGACTGAAGCTTTCTTT.

The chain uses TRBV9 and TRBJ2-3; D uncertain. This CDR3 spans 13 amino acids. V lost 0 bases, J lost 4 bases, and 6 bases lay in between. Germline values: CDR1 SGDLS, CDR2 YYNGEE. CDR3 DNA sequence: TGTGCCAGCAGCGTAGATCTAGCAGATACGCAGTATTTT. It yields the protein CASSVDLADTQYF.

Comment on this clone: Other DNA sequences of this sample code for an identical CDR3. The V and J genes are TRBV27 and TRBJ1-1, with no clear D. Germline lookup yields CDR1 MNHEY and CDR2 SMNVEV (reference sequence). V lost 0 bases to trimming and J lost 0 bases, with 2 bases between them. The CDR3 is 13 residues long. The CDR3, as DNA: TGTGCCAGCAGTTTATCTCTGAACACTGAAGCTTTCTTT. As protein: CASSLSLNTEAFF.

This chain joins TRBV5-4 and TRBJ2-3, with 7 bases that match TRBD2. The CDR3 runs 13 residues. Per the germline V gene, CDR1 is SGHNT and CDR2 is YYREEE (reference sequence). The junction had 9 bases not matched to a gene; V was cut back by 10 bases and J by 4 bases. The CDR3 region has the DNA TGTGCCCGCTCCTGGGGGGGAGCAGATACGCAGTATTTT. It is translated as CARSWGGADTQYF.

The chain is built from TRBV15 and TRBJ2-7; D ambiguous. Per the germline V gene, CDR1 is LNHNV and CDR2 is YYDKDF (reference sequence). V lost 3 bases, J lost 4 bases, and 10 bases lay in between. There are 13 residues in the CDR3. The CDR3 reads CATSSDSLYEQYF. CDR3 nucleotides: TGTGCCACCAGCAGTGATAGTCTATACGAGCAGTACTTC.

The chain uses TRBV4-2 and TRBJ1-1; D is unresolved. The CDR3 totals 17 residues. The V end was cut by 3 bases, the J end by 0 bases, with 17 bases between. Germline-derived CDR1 and CDR2 are LGHNA and YNFKEQ. The chain's CDR3 is CASSQLSGTAMNTEAFF. CDR3 bases: TGTGCCAGCAGCCAGCTATCGGGAACAGCAATGAACACTGAAGCTTTCTTT.

This clone was recorded once. DNA of the CDR3: TGCGCCAGCAGCCAAGAACTTGGGTCGGAGACAGGGGGGTCCTACGAGCAGTACTTC. Translated, it gives CASSQELGSETGGSYEQYF. The chain combines TRBV4-1 with TRBJ2-7, with 9 bases identical to TRBD1. J gave up 1 base and V 0 bases, and 13 bases lay outside the gene matches. The CDR3 is 19 amino acids. Germline values: CDR1 MGHRA, CDR2 YSYEKL.

The chain recombines TRBV18 with TRBJ2-1, with D possibly matching TRBD2 (7 bases). The CDR3 has 15 amino acids. Trimming removed 6 bases at V and 5 bases at J, with 17 bases between. From germline, CDR1 is KGHSH and CDR2 LQKENI. The CDR3 nucleotides are TGTGCCAGCTCGAGGGGGAGGGAGGGCCACAATGAGCAGTTCTTC. Encoded protein: CASSRGREGHNEQFF.

The J gene is TRBJ2-1, the V gene TRBV4-1; 11 bases map to TRBD2. Germline V CDR1 and CDR2: MGHRA, YSYEKL. There are 16 residues in the CDR3. V shed 6 bases, J shed 4 bases, and the junction held 8 bases outside the gene matches. In DNA form, the CDR3 reads TGCGCCAGCAGTATCTCCGGGACTAGCGGTTACAATGAGCAGTTCTTC. Translation gives CASSISGTSGYNEQFF.

The chain uses TRBV5-6 and TRBJ1-4; tentatively, D is TRBD1 (6 bases). V shed 4 bases and J shed 8 bases, with 15 bases lying between them. The CDR3 extends over 14 amino acids. Germline V lookup: CDR1 SGHDT, CDR2 YYEEEE. This CDR3 reads CASSVPGEEEKLFF. CDR3 nucleotides: TGTGCCAGCAGCGTCCCAGGGGAGGAGGAAAAACTGTTTTTT.

As to this clone: This sample also contains other DNA sequences that code for the same CDR3. The rearrangement uses TRBV27 and TRBJ2-2; TRBD2 matches 10 bases. CDR1 MNHEY and CDR2 SMNVEV come from the germline V gene (reference sequence). J lost 5 bases, V lost 6 bases, and 6 bases had no gene match. CDR3 length equals 15 residues. The CDR3 DNA reads TGTGCCAGCAGCCTAAGCGGGAGGGGGACCGGGGAGCTGTTTTTT. Amino acid sequence: CASSLSGRGTGELFF.

The chain carries TRBV27 and TRBJ2-1, with TRBD1 matching 12 bases. Germline V lookup: CDR1 MNHEY, CDR2 SMNVEV (reference sequence). This CDR3 has 15 amino acids. J was trimmed by 9 bases and V by 3 bases; bases with no gene match: 6. The CDR3 DNA reads TGTGCCAGCAGTTTTGGGGGACAGGGGGCGGGTGAGCAGTTCTTC. Its translation is CASSFGGQGAGEQFF.

The V call is TRBV19, the J call TRBJ2-7; possibly TRBD1 for D (5 bases). The germline V gene has CDR1 LNHDA and CDR2 SQIVND (reference sequence). The V end was cut by 1 base, the J end by 3 bases, with 19 bases between. CDR3 size: 17 residues. CDR3 coding DNA: TGTGCCAGTAGTATAGGCCCATGGGGCCCCAAAGACTACGAGCAGTACTTC. Its protein is CASSIGPWGPKDYEQYF.

The chain combines TRBV29-1 with TRBJ1-2; D call uncertain. CDR1 is SQVTM and CDR2 is ANQGSEA in the germline V gene. Trimming took 0 bases from V and 4 from J, leaving 9 bases between them. The CDR3 sequence is 13 residues long. CDR3 region: CSVEDPGSYGYTF. The DNA for the CDR3 is TGCAGCGTTGAAGACCCGGGATCCTATGGCTACACCTTC.

The chain has TRBV1 and TRBJ2-5; the D call in the table, TRBD2, was not verified against the DNA. TRBV1 is recorded as a pseudogene. This CDR3 has 15 residues. The CDR3 DNA sequence: TGCACCAGCAGCCAAGAGGGTAGCGGGGAAGAGACCCAGTACTTC. This codes for CTSSQEGSGEETQYF.

Comments on this clone: Within the sample, other DNA sequences also encode this same CDR3. The J gene is TRBJ2-7, the V gene TRBV7-9, with TRBD1 matching 9 bases. The CDR3 consists of 15 residues. Germline V gives CDR1 SEHNR, CDR2 FQNEAQ (reference sequence). J gave up 0 bases and V 5 bases, and 5 bases lay outside the gene matches. CDR3 coding DNA: TGTGCCAGCAGCCTGACGGACAGGGGCTCCTACGAGCAGTACTTC. Encoded protein: CASSLTDRGSYEQYF.

This clone was recorded only once. The V and J genes are TRBV27 and TRBJ2-1, with D hard to call. Germline V gives CDR1 MNHEY, CDR2 SMNVEV (reference sequence). Deletions cut 3 bases from V and 8 bases from J, with 11 bases between. The CDR3 has 13 residues. The CDR3 sequence is CASSFGPVDEQFF. The CDR3 bases are TGTGCCAGCAGTTTTGGTCCCGTGGATGAGCAGTTCTTC.

This clone was recorded only once. The chain carries TRBV18 and TRBJ2-1, with TRBD1 matching 7 bases. Germline V gene lookup returns CDR1 KGHSH and CDR2 LQKENI. V gave up 4 bases and J gave up 5 bases; unmatched junction bases: 11. The CDR3 contains 16 residues. CDR3 sequence reads: CASSLQTGTADNEQFF. The CDR3 DNA follows: TGTGCCAGCTCACTTCAAACAGGGACAGCGGACAATGAGCAGTTCTTC. The variable domain in full, with the rest retrieved from reference TRBV18 and TRBJ2-1, is NAGVMQNPRHLVRRRGQEARLRCSPMKGHSHVYWYRQLPEEGLKFMVYLQKENIIDESGMPKERFSAEFPKEGPSILRIQQVVRGDSAAYFCASSLQTGTADNEQFFGPGTRLTVL.

The chain carries TRBV2 and TRBJ1-5, with 10 bases aligning to TRBD1. Unmatched junction bases numbered 6, after V lost 6 bases and J lost 7 bases. CDR3 length: 14 residues. The germline V gene has CDR1 SNHLY and CDR2 FYNNEI. CDR3 nucleotides: TGTGCCAGCAGGGAGGGACAGGGGCCACAGCCCCAGCATTTT. As protein: CASREGQGPQPQHF.

This chain uses TRBV6-4 with TRBJ2-5, with D perhaps TRBD2 (5 bases). Germline lookup yields CDR1 MRHNA and CDR2 SNTAGT. CDR3 size: 13 residues. Trimming took 3 bases from V and 5 from J, leaving 10 bases between them. CDR3 in DNA: TGTGCCAGCAGTGAGTCTAGCTATGAGACCCAGTACTTC. It codes for CASSESSYETQYF.

Concerning this clone itself: This CDR3 is also generated by other DNA sequences in the sample. J is TRBJ2-1 and V is TRBV19, with 7 bases matching TRBD2. The CDR3 sequence is 13 residues long. Germline CDR1 and CDR2: LNHDA and SQIVND (reference sequence). With 3 bases clipped from V and 7 bases from J, the junction kept 3 bases outside the gene matches. The CDR3 here is CASSILADNEQFF. The CDR3 DNA is TGTGCCAGTAGTATTCTAGCGGATAATGAGCAGTTCTTC. Variable domain in full (rest from reference TRBV19 and TRBJ2-1): DGGITQSPKYLFRKEGQNVTLSCEQNLNHDAMYWYRQDPGQGLRLIYYSQIVNDFQKGDIAEGYSVSREKKESFPLTVTSAQKNPTAFYLCASSILADNEQFFGPGTRLTVL.

This clone was picked up one time. The chain combines TRBV6-6 with TRBJ1-1; D uncertain. From germline, CDR1 is MNHNY and CDR2 SVGAGI (reference sequence). The length of the CDR3 is 16 residues. The ends were cut back, 5 bases at V and 0 bases at J, with 16 bases in the middle. The CDR3 sequence is CASSMYPEGMNTEAFF. The CDR3 coding sequence is TGTGCCAGCAGTATGTACCCGGAGGGAATGAACACTGAAGCTTTCTTT.

This rearrangement joins TRBV5-4 to TRBJ1-2; TRBD1 aligns across 7 bases. CDR3 length: 14 residues. The V gene's germline CDR1 is SGHNT and CDR2 YYREEE (reference sequence). The trim removed 4 bases at V and 4 bases at J, leaving 7 bases unmatched. CDR3 bases: TGTGCCAGCAGCCAACAGGGGTACGCCTATGGCTACACCTTC. This gives the protein CASSQQGYAYGYTF.

The V call is TRBV27, the J call TRBJ2-2; D tentatively reads TRBD1 or TRBD2 (5 bases each). This CDR3 contains 16 residues. Deletions cut 5 bases from V and 1 base from J, with 14 bases between. The germline V gene encodes CDR1 MNHEY and CDR2 SMNVEV (reference sequence). CDR3 sequence reads: CASSGVGAGNTGELFF. For the CDR3, the DNA is TGTGCCAGCAGTGGGGTCGGGGCAGGGAACACCGGGGAGCTGTTTTTT.

The chain has TRBV28 and TRBJ2-7; no definite D call. The ends were cut back, 5 bases at V and 5 bases at J, with 16 bases in the middle. The germline gives CDR1 MDHEN, CDR2 SYDVKM. The CDR3 is made up of 14 amino acids. The CDR3 coding sequence is TGTGCCAGCAGTCGGGTTGGGGTTCGGGACGAGCAGTACTTC. It yields the protein CASSRVGVRDEQYF.

The J gene is TRBJ2-7, the V gene TRBV18; TRBD1 matches at 10 bases. V dropped 1 base and J dropped 2; count of bases not matched to a gene: 2. This CDR3 is 15 amino acids long. The V gene's germline CDR1 is KGHSH and CDR2 LQKENI. CDR3 coding DNA: TGTGCCAGCTCACCACTGGACAGGGGGACCTACGAGCAGTACTTC. Encoded protein: CASSPLDRGTYEQYF.

The rearrangement links TRBV7-8 to TRBJ2-7, with D perhaps matching TRBD1 or TRBD2 (5 bases each). This CDR3 region has 15 residues. In germline, CDR1 is SGHVS, CDR2 FQNEAQ. The V gene lost 0 bases and the J gene lost 3 bases, with 12 bases spanning the gap. CDR3 sequence: CASSLAPGQVYEQYF. In nucleotides, the CDR3 is TGTGCCAGCAGCTTAGCCCCGGGGCAGGTCTACGAGCAGTACTTC. Variable domain in full (rest from reference TRBV7-8 and TRBJ2-7): GAGVSQSPRYKVAKRGQDVALRCDPISGHVSLFWYQQALGQGPEFLTYFQNEAQLDKSGLPSDRFFAERPEGSVSTLKIQRTQQEDSAVYLCASSLAPGQVYEQYFGPGTRLTVT.